One and the same sample provided the 18 T cell receptor beta chains below, sequenced in a study of PD-1 blockade in mismatch repair-deficient tumors. Measured with immunoSEQ multiplex PCR; TCRdb has only the in-frame clones, and not every one. The data contain some 21,000 clones, about 80% of them singletons. The input for sequencing was PBMCs, taken 52 weeks after starting pembrolizumab. These receptors originate from an adult with mismatch repair-deficient cancer.

This chain joins TRBV12-5 and TRBJ2-3; 10 positions match TRBD1. Per germline, CDR1 LGHNT and CDR2 FRNRAP. The CDR3 length is 15 residues. V lost 6 bases to trimming and J lost 4 bases; unmatched junction nucleotides: 7. The CDR3 DNA reads TGTGCTAGTGGGAAGGGACAGGGGACTTCAGATACGCAGTATTTT. Its protein is CASGKGQGTSDTQYF.

This chain connects TRBV5-8 to TRBJ2-3; TRBD2 matches 9 bases. The junction had 7 bases not matched to a gene; V was cut back by 0 bases and J by 2 bases. The CDR3 contains 17 residues. Germline V gene data show CDR1 as SGHTS and CDR2 as YDEGEE. The CDR3 coding sequence is TGTGCCAGCAGCTTGGCCCCACTAGCGGGTATCACAGATACGCAGTATTTT. It codes for CASSLAPLAGITDTQYF.

The CDR3 region is CAWSVQAGSLSEQYF. The CDR3 region has the DNA TGTGCCTGGAGTGTACAAGCGGGGAGTTTGAGTGAGCAGTACTTC. V usage is TRBV30 and J usage is TRBJ2-7; 7 bases align to TRBD2. V was pared by 0 bases and J by 7 bases, with 12 bases of the junction left unmatched. The germline CDR1 and CDR2 sequences are GTSNPN and SVGIG (reference sequence). The CDR3 loop spans 15 amino acids.

The CDR3 here is CASSLATSSYNEQFF. CDR3 sequence (DNA): TGTGCCAGCAGCTTAGCGACTAGCTCCTACAATGAGCAGTTCTTC. The rearrangement links TRBV7-9 to TRBJ2-1; TRBD2 is a possible D gene (6 bases). There are 15 residues in the CDR3. V was pared by 0 bases and J by 0 bases, with 6 bases between. From germline, CDR1 is SEHNR and CDR2 FQNEAQ (reference sequence).

This clone was observed once. V gene TRBV11-3 combines with J gene TRBJ1-3, with D possibly being TRBD1 (5 bases). Trimming took off 0 bases at V and 0 bases at J, with 6 bases between the two ends. CDR3 size: 15 residues. Germline V CDR1 and CDR2: SGHNT, YENEEA. CDR3 amino acids: CASSLDGGSGNTIYF. The CDR3 coding sequence is TGTGCCAGCAGCTTAGACGGGGGCTCTGGAAACACCATATATTTT.

The V and J genes are TRBV5-1 and TRBJ2-7, with TRBD1 identical over 7 bases. This CDR3 has 15 residues. Germline values: CDR1 SGHRS, CDR2 YFSETQ. With V trimmed by 0 bases and J by 2 bases, 5 bases remained unmatched. CDR3 sequence: CASSLGTGPAYEQYF. Here the CDR3 DNA reads TGCGCCAGCAGCTTGGGGACAGGTCCCGCCTACGAGCAGTACTTC. Together with reference TRBV5-1 and TRBJ2-7, the CDR3 gives the full variable domain: KAGVTQTPRYLIKTRGQQVTLSCSPISGHRSVSWYQQTPGQGLQFLFEYFSETQRNKGNFPGRFSGRQFSNSRSEMNVSTLELGDSALYLCASSLGTGPAYEQYFGPGTRLTVT.

The chain joins TRBV5-1 to TRBJ1-2; D remains ambiguous. This CDR3 has 15 residues. Germline V gene lookup returns CDR1 SGHRS and CDR2 YFSETQ. The V gene lost 0 bases and the J gene lost 4 bases, with 13 bases spanning the gap. CDR3 protein: CASSLGYTVAYGYTF. CDR3 nucleotides: TGCGCCAGCAGCTTGGGCTATACGGTAGCCTATGGCTACACCTTC.

This clone was seen a handful of times. This chain connects TRBV27 to TRBJ2-1, with TRBD2 matching 12 bases. The V segment lost 7 bases and the J segment 7 bases; nucleotides outside the gene matches: 5. This CDR3 has 14 residues. CDR1 and CDR2 from the germline V gene are MNHEY and SMNVEV (reference sequence). For the CDR3, the DNA is TGTGCCAGCACCCGGACTAGCGGGGTAAATGAGCAGTTCTTC. This encodes CASTRTSGVNEQFF.

The rearrangement joins TRBV5-1 to TRBJ1-5; no clear D gene. The CDR3 loop spans 14 amino acids. In germline, CDR1 is SGHRS, CDR2 YFSETQ. Between the trimmed V and J ends, which lost 0 bases and 7 bases, there was a span of 11 bases. CDR3 bases: TGCGCCAGCAGCTTGGGAGGGCAGTGGCAGCCCCAGCATTTT. Protein: CASSLGGQWQPQHF.

This clone was seen more than once but under ten times. The J gene is TRBJ2-7, the V gene TRBV6-1; D unclear. The V end lost 2 bases, the J end lost 2 bases, and 7 bases lay between the germline ends. Germline CDR1 and CDR2: MNHNS and SASEGT. The length of the CDR3 is 13 residues. In DNA form, the CDR3 reads TGTGCCAGCAGTGAACTCCTTCCCTACGAGCAGTACTTC. Amino acids: CASSELLPYEQYF.

This rearrangement joins TRBV7-3 to TRBJ1-5, with a tentative D call TRBD1 (5 bases). The CDR3 is 13 amino acids. V was clipped by 4 bases and J by 5 bases, with 9 bases between them. Germline V CDR1 and CDR2: SGHTA, FQGTGA. CDR3 in DNA: TGTGCCAGCAGCTCAGGACACGATCAGCCCCAGCATTTT. Residues: CASSSGHDQPQHF.

The V call is TRBV18, the J call TRBJ1-2, with 8 bases that match TRBD1. Trimming took 3 bases from V and 1 from J; bases not matched to a gene: 4. Looked up from germline, CDR1 is KGHSH and CDR2 is LQKENI. The CDR3 has 15 residues. The CDR3 sequence is CASSPTTGVNYGYTF. CDR3 in DNA: TGTGCCAGCTCACCCACGACAGGGGTTAACTATGGCTACACCTTC.

This chain links TRBV28 with TRBJ1-6; 7 nucleotides match TRBD1. The CDR3 runs 15 residues. V shed 3 bases, J shed 10 bases, and the junction held 9 bases outside the gene matches. Germline V gene sequence: CDR1 MDHEN, CDR2 SYDVKM. The CDR3 protein is CASSLGGDRSSPLHF. DNA for the CDR3: TGTGCCAGCAGTTTGGGCGGGGACAGAAGCTCACCCCTCCACTTT. Supplemented by reference TRBV28 and TRBJ1-6, the full variable domain reads DVKVTQSSRYLVKRTGEKVFLECVQDMDHENMFWYRQDPGLGLRLIYFSYDVKMKEKGDIPEGYSVSREKKERFSLILESASTNQTSMYLCASSLGGDRSSPLHFGNGTRLTVT.

The gene calls are TRBV1 and TRBJ1-1. TRBV1 is a pseudogene. This CDR3 spans 13 amino acids. The CDR3 nucleotides read TGCACCAGCAGCCGTTGGCGCGGAACTGAAGCTTTCTTT. Translation gives CTSSRWRGTEAFF.

V usage is TRBV29-1 and J usage is TRBJ1-1; D uncertain. The CDR3 covers 11 residues. The germline V and J ends were trimmed by 5 bases and 4 bases, with 8 bases remaining between them. The germline V gene encodes CDR1 SQVTM and CDR2 ANQGSEA. CDR3 amino acids: CSVRAGTEAFF. The DNA for the CDR3 is TGCAGCGTTCGAGCAGGCACTGAAGCTTTCTTT.

The gene calls are TRBV9 and TRBJ2-5; 10 bases match TRBD2. With 4 bases clipped from V and 5 bases from J, the junction kept 11 bases outside the gene matches. Germline CDR1 is SGDLS and CDR2 is YYNGEE. The CDR3 is 16 residues long. CDR3 nucleotide sequence: TGTGCCAGCAGCACGCAAGCGGGAGGGATAATCGAGACCCAGTACTTC. It yields the protein CASSTQAGGIIETQYF.

DNA for the CDR3: TGTGCCAGCAGCGGGACTAGCGGGGAGGGAGGAAATGAGCAGTTCTTC. Translated, it gives CASSGTSGEGGNEQFF. The V and J genes are TRBV2 and TRBJ2-1; 13 bases agree with TRBD2. There are 16 residues in the CDR3. After removal of 6 bases from V and 7 bases from J, the junction contained 9 bases not matched to a gene. Germline loops: CDR1 SNHLY, CDR2 FYNNEI.

The table lists this clone with a few counts. The chain joins TRBV28 to TRBJ2-3, with a tentative D call TRBD1 (5 bases). The CDR3 has 14 residues. V was trimmed by 3 bases and J by 5 bases, leaving 12 bases between them. Germline V gene lookup returns CDR1 MDHEN and CDR2 SYDVKM. The CDR3 nucleotides are TGTGCCAGCAGTTTTGGTGGGGCGAGAGATACGCAGTATTTT. This sequence encodes CASSFGGARDTQYF.